The clone carrying this T cell receptor (beta chain) was observed a handful of times. Its antigen remains unidentified. Germline V lookup: CDR1 SGHTA, CDR2 FQGNSA. The junction had 8 bases not matched to a gene; V was cut back by 5 bases and J by 7 bases. There are 16 residues in the CDR3. This entry is derived from a study of T-cell memory formation after mild COVID-19. Study conclusions and caveats: Largely, contracting CD4+ clones fell within CM and EM, and contracting CD8+ clones within EMRA.

TCRdb itself ran the 5' RACE reads through MiXCR, one entry per CDR3 protein. Of about 390,000 distinct CDR3 sequences in the sample, under 25% were seen once. The receptor was isolated from an adult woman who had mild COVID-19 (a few samples of this study predate the infection). Cell type and time point are not known. The sequenced material came from PBMCs or a T cell subset sorted from them (not recorded which). This chain uses TRBV7-2 with TRBJ2-3, with 14 bases identical to TRBD2. As DNA, the CDR3 is TGTGCCAGCAGCCGAAGACTAGCGGGAGGGAGGCATACGCAGTATTTT. Protein product: CASSRRLAGGRHTQYF.